One and the same sample provided the 29 T cell receptor beta chains below, sequenced in a study of blood T cells in healthy people across ages. A sample-barcoded 5' primer and a J-beta primer mix were used in a second PCR of about 7 to 12 cycles. TCRdb called the 5' RACE reads again in MiXCR, with one record for every CDR3 protein. The sample has hundreds of thousands of distinct CDR3 sequences; under 80% are singletons. Material for sequencing was blood. Every receptor here comes from a man aged 25 to 40 in good health.

The V and J genes are TRBV6-5 and TRBJ2-5; D not certain. Germline CDR1 MNHEY, CDR2 SVGAGI. This CDR3 has 13 amino acids. Trimming stripped 2 bases from V and 2 bases from J, with 6 bases between. CDR3 sequence: CASSYGRQETQYF. DNA of the CDR3: TGTGCCAGCAGTTACGGCAGACAAGAGACCCAGTACTTC.

V and J are TRBV14 and TRBJ2-4; D unclear. With the DNA end fitting TRBJ2-7 better, the J assignment may be wrong. This CDR3 spans 15 amino acids. Germline V gene data show CDR1 as SGHDN and CDR2 as FVKESK. CDR3 in DNA: TGTGCCAGCAGCCAAGATAGGGCCCTTGGGAACGAGCAGTACTTC. Protein sequence: CASSQDRALGNEQYF.

The chain uses TRBV7-2 and TRBJ1-5; D is possibly TRBD1 (6 bases). Trimming left V 6 bases short and J 7 bases short, with 19 bases between. The germline V gene encodes CDR1 SGHTA and CDR2 FQGNSA. This CDR3 has 15 residues. As DNA, the CDR3 is TGTGCCAGCAGTTCGGTCCTGGGGGCAGGACAGCCCCAGCATTTT. The encoded protein is CASSSVLGAGQPQHF. The entire variable domain, with the rest obtained from reference TRBV7-2 and TRBJ1-5, is as follows: GAGVSQSPSNKVTEKGKDVELRCDPISGHTALYWYRQSLGQGLEFLIYFQGNSAPDKSGLPSDRFSAERTGGSVSTLTIQRTQQEDSAVYLCASSSVLGAGQPQHFGDGTRLSIL.

The V call is TRBV7-9, the J call TRBJ1-1, with D maybe TRBD1 (5 bases). The CDR3 spans 14 residues. The germline CDR1 and CDR2 sequences are SEHNR and FQNEAQ (reference sequence). The germline V and J ends were trimmed by 5 bases and 4 bases, with 14 bases remaining between them. The CDR3 DNA is TGTGCCAGCAGCGCTAATGGGGGGGTCACTGAAGCTTTCTTT. It specifies CASSANGGVTEAFF.

The rearrangement joins TRBV2 to TRBJ2-1; D unclear. Germline lookup yields CDR1 SNHLY and CDR2 FYNNEI. V lost 6 bases and J 1 base, leaving 16 bases between the germline ends. This CDR3 comprises 16 residues. The CDR3 DNA reads TGTGCCAGCAGCCCCTTACCCCACGGATCCTACAATGAGCAGTTCTTC. It is translated as CASSPLPHGSYNEQFF.

The chain uses TRBV20-1 and TRBJ2-1, with D unclear. V was clipped by 3 bases and J by 0 bases, with 15 bases between them. The CDR3 sequence is 16 residues long. In germline, CDR1 is DFQATT, CDR2 SNEGSKA (reference sequence). For the CDR3, the DNA is TGCAGTGCTAGTAAGTTTTTCACTGACTCCTACAATGAGCAGTTCTTC. This gives the protein CSASKFFTDSYNEQFF.

The chain couples TRBV2 to TRBJ1-6; D not resolved. From germline, CDR1 is SNHLY and CDR2 FYNNEI. This CDR3 contains 15 residues. V dropped 7 bases and J dropped 5 bases, with 15 bases sitting between them. The CDR3 sequence: CASTKRREDNSPLHF. DNA of the CDR3: TGTGCCAGCACCAAACGGAGGGAGGATAATTCACCCCTCCACTTT.

The chain has TRBV5-1 and TRBJ2-7; perhaps D is TRBD1 or TRBD2 (5 bases each). CDR1 is SGHRS and CDR2 is YFSETQ in the germline V gene. V lost 2 bases, J lost 2 bases, and 11 bases lay in between. This CDR3 comprises 14 residues. The CDR3 nucleotides read TGCGCCAGCAGCTTTGAGTGGGGGACCTACGAGCAGTACTTC. Translated: CASSFEWGTYEQYF.

The J gene is TRBJ1-2, the V gene TRBV7-2, with TRBD1 identical over 9 bases. CDR3 length: 13 amino acids. The germline gives CDR1 SGHTA, CDR2 FQGNSA. The V gene end was trimmed by 5 bases and the J gene end by 6 bases; junction bases not matched to a gene: 4. CDR3 nucleotides: TGTGCCAGCAGCCGACAGGGGGGTGATGGCTACACCTTC. This sequence encodes CASSRQGGDGYTF.

Comment on this clonotype: The junction and the germline gene differ at one end; a read error may be behind it. This chain joins TRBV18 and TRBJ2-5; TRBD2 might be the D (5 bases). The CDR3 has 14 amino acids. Germline loops: CDR1 KGHSH, CDR2 LQKENI. For the CDR3, the DNA is TGTGTCAGCTCACCACCGGGAAGACAAGAGACCCAGTACTTC. It translates to CVSSPPGRQETQYF.

This chain links TRBV11-2 with TRBJ2-5; D may match TRBD1 or TRBD2 (5 bases each). With 3 bases removed from V and 5 bases from J, the gap between germline ends came to 13 bases. This CDR3 spans 14 amino acids. Germline V gene sequence: CDR1 SGHAT, CDR2 FQNNGV. Written as DNA, the CDR3 is TGTGCCAGCAGCTTGACAGTACGGAGGGAGACCCAGTACTTC. This encodes CASSLTVRRETQYF.

V usage is TRBV4-2 and J usage is TRBJ2-7, with 9 nucleotides matching TRBD1. Germline V CDR1 and CDR2: LGHNA, YNFKEQ. Trimming removed 4 bases from V and 3 bases from J; junction bases left unmatched: 10. The CDR3 loop spans 16 amino acids. The CDR3 DNA reads TGTGCCAGCAGCCTGCTCGAACAGGGGGCGAGCTACGAGCAGTACTTC. This encodes CASSLLEQGASYEQYF.

V gene TRBV7-6 combines with J gene TRBJ2-7, with TRBD1 identical over 8 bases. The V segment lost 5 bases and the J segment 5 bases; nucleotides outside the gene matches: 2. The length of the CDR3 is 12 residues. Germline assignment: CDR1 SGHVS and CDR2 FNYEAQ. The CDR3 nucleotides are TGTGCCAGCAGCCAGGGGGCCAACGAGCAGTACTTC. Protein: CASSQGANEQYF.

V gene TRBV9 combines with J gene TRBJ2-3; no firm D call. V was clipped by 1 base and J by 3 bases, with 9 bases between them. CDR1 is SGDLS, CDR2 YYNGEE, per germline. The CDR3 length is 14 residues. CDR3 sequence reads: CASSVNFMTDTQYF. CDR3 in DNA: TGTGCCAGCAGCGTAAACTTTATGACAGATACGCAGTATTTT.

This clonotype showed up just once. CDR3 sequence reads: CASSQVSITGLAGGGEQFF. Here the CDR3 DNA reads TGTGCCAGCAGCCAGGTCTCGATTACGGGACTAGCGGGGGGAGGTGAGCAGTTCTTC. The gene calls are TRBV7-2 and TRBJ2-1; 15 bases fit TRBD2. V was pared by 5 bases and J by 9 bases, with 17 bases of the junction left unmatched. The CDR3 extends over 19 amino acids. Germline CDR1 and CDR2: SGHTA and FQGNSA.

The J gene is TRBJ1-5, the V gene TRBV19; no clear D. Germline CDR1 LNHDA, CDR2 SQIVND (reference sequence). V was cut by 9 bases and J by 3 bases, with 9 bases left in between. This CDR3 is built from 12 residues. In nucleotides, the CDR3 is TGTGCCAGCCGGGATCCCAATCAGCCCCAGCATTTT. This codes for CASRDPNQPQHF.

This chain links TRBV30 with TRBJ2-4; D not resolved. CDR3 length: 12 amino acids. In germline, CDR1 is GTSNPN, CDR2 SVGIG (reference sequence). Trimming removed 2 bases at V and 5 bases at J, with 7 bases between. DNA of the CDR3: TGTGCCTGGAGTAAATGGGAAAACATTCAGTACTTC. It codes for CAWSKWENIQYF.

With regard to this clonotype: A much larger clone is a single base away; this may be a read error. This chain joins TRBV5-1 and TRBJ1-5; D gene ambiguous. From germline, CDR1 is SGHRS and CDR2 YFSETQ. Trimming took 2 bases from V and 5 from J, leaving 11 bases between them. This CDR3 region has 14 residues. CDR3 region: CASSFESRDQPQHF. CDR3 in DNA: TGCGCCAGCAGCTTTGAGTCGCGGGATCAGCCCCAGCATTTT. Complete variable domain (other parts from reference TRBV5-1 and TRBJ1-5): KAGVTQTPRYLIKTRGQQVTLSCSPISGHRSVSWYQQTPGQGLQFLFEYFSETQRNKGNFPGRFSGRQFSNSRSEMNVSTLELGDSALYLCASSFESRDQPQHFGDGTRLSIL.

There are a few counts of this clonotype. V is TRBV5-1 and J is TRBJ1-2, with D perhaps TRBD1 (6 bases). This CDR3 spans 14 amino acids. Germline V CDR1 and CDR2: SGHRS, YFSETQ. V was shortened by 0 bases and J by 8 bases, with 14 bases between the two germline ends. The CDR3 DNA reads as TGCGCCAGCAGCTTGGAATGGGGGGGCTACGGCTACACCTTC. Its protein is CASSLEWGGYGYTF.

The chain combines TRBV4-3 with TRBJ2-1, with D possibly TRBD2 on 6 matching bases. V shed 2 bases and J shed 5 bases, with 13 bases lying between them. Germline V gene data show CDR1 as LGHNA and CDR2 as YSLEER. CDR3 length: 15 amino acids. CDR3 nucleotides: TGCGCCAGCAGCCAAAACCCCGGGAGTGACAATGAGCAGTTCTTC. This translates into CASSQNPGSDNEQFF.

There are a few counts of this clonotype. The gene calls are TRBV25-1 and TRBJ2-3; 10 nucleotides match TRBD2. The CDR3 extends over 15 amino acids. With V trimmed by 3 bases and J by 8 bases, 8 bases remained unmatched. Germline lookup yields CDR1 MGHDK and CDR2 SYGVNS. Written as DNA, the CDR3 is TGTGCCAGCAGTGATTTCCTAGCGGGGGTTGGTACGCAGTATTTT. Its protein is CASSDFLAGVGTQYF.

To note about this clonotype: At one end the junction does not follow the germline gene, possibly because of a read error. The chain combines TRBV5-1 with TRBJ2-4; 7 bases are a match to TRBD1. The end of the DNA aligns better with TRBJ2-7, so the J call may be wrong. The CDR3 is 15 amino acids. From germline, CDR1 is SGHRS and CDR2 YFSETQ. CDR3 sequence (DNA): TGCGCCAGCAGCACAATGAGGACAGGCTCCCACGAGCAGTACTTC. It translates to CASSTMRTGSHEQYF.

J is TRBJ1-1 and V is TRBV6-5; D remains ambiguous. V shed 0 bases and J shed 0 bases, with 8 bases lying between them. Germline V gives CDR1 MNHEY, CDR2 SVGAGI. The CDR3 loop spans 15 amino acids. The CDR3 DNA follows: TGTGCCAGCAGTTACTCGATTTACTTGAACACTGAAGCTTTCTTT. It yields the protein CASSYSIYLNTEAFF.

The chain uses TRBV9 and TRBJ1-6; 9 positions match TRBD1. The CDR3 covers 15 residues. CDR1 and CDR2 from the germline V gene are SGDLS and YYNGEE. V was clipped by 3 bases and J by 8 bases; unmatched bases: 6. This CDR3 reads CASSARTGADSPLHF. The CDR3 DNA reads TGTGCCAGCAGCGCTCGGACAGGGGCCGATTCACCCCTCCACTTT.

The rearrangement uses TRBV10-3 and TRBJ1-1, with a possible D match to TRBD1 (5 bases). V lost 5 bases and J 4 bases, leaving 11 bases between the germline ends. The CDR3 covers 13 residues. In germline, CDR1 is ENHRY, CDR2 SYGVKD. The CDR3 here is CAISRGVATEAFF. The CDR3 coding sequence is TGTGCCATCAGTAGAGGGGTGGCCACTGAAGCTTTCTTT.

V is TRBV4-3 and J is TRBJ2-1; 7 nucleotides align to TRBD1. The J call may be mistaken, given a closer DNA end match to TRBJ2-7. The CDR3 has 20 amino acids. Germline CDR1 and CDR2: LGHNA and YSLEER. The CDR3 reads CASSQDRDSLIESSYNEQYF. CDR3 DNA: TGCGCCAGCAGCCAAGATAGGGACAGTCTGATAGAGAGCTCCTACAATGAGCAGTACTTC.

This clonotype was seen only a few times. The chain joins TRBV7-9 to TRBJ2-5; the D call may be TRBD1 or TRBD2 (7 bases each). Trimming left V 5 bases short and J 3 bases short, with 16 bases between. The germline CDR1 and CDR2 sequences are SEHNR and FQNEAQ (reference sequence). This CDR3 has 15 residues. The DNA for the CDR3 is TGTGCCAGCAGCCAGGGGGGGAGCCGCAAAGAGACCCAGTACTTC. The encoded protein is CASSQGGSRKETQYF.

This clonotype is a singleton in its sample. This chain uses TRBV4-2 with TRBJ2-5; the D gene is possibly TRBD1 (6 bases). The V and J ends lost 7 bases and 2 bases respectively, with 20 bases between them. CDR1 and CDR2 from the germline V gene are LGHNA and YNFKEQ. The CDR3 extends over 16 amino acids. CDR3 amino acids: CASNQQQGLGQETQYF. Written as DNA, the CDR3 is TGTGCCAGCAACCAGCAACAGGGTCTGGGGCAAGAGACCCAGTACTTC.

The chain recombines TRBV9 with TRBJ1-4, with D perhaps matching TRBD1 (6 bases). The germline V and J ends were trimmed by 0 bases and 8 bases, with 11 bases remaining between them. The CDR3 spans 14 residues. Germline CDR1 is SGDLS and CDR2 is YYNGEE. The CDR3 bases are TGTGCCAGCAGCGTAGCCGCAGGGGAGGAAAAACTGTTTTTT. Translation: CASSVAAGEEKLFF.